This T cell receptor beta chain comes out of a study of blood T cell repertoires in COVID-19 (dated by TCRdb to 2018 to 2020). About the investigation overall: Collaborator samples came from the United States, Italy and Spain and covered acute and convalescent phases of COVID-19. Subjects who had been exposed to COVID-19, were actively infected with it, or had recovered from it provided the deeply sampled blood TCRbeta repertoires that made up the dataset. HLA class I and class II types, where available, came from metadata supplied by the sample provider rather than from assay-based typing. Sample metadata almost always included a de-identified subject ID, COVID-19 status, age in years and sex. The repertoires were made available in a free public database intended to serve as a resource for research on the immune response to SARS-CoV-2. The samples were drawn from two sources: the first 160 participants of the ongoing ImmuneRACE study, and over 1,000 subjects contributed by 6 global collaborators. The material from the prospective study consisted of cDNA or gDNA derived from T cells, B-cell-depleted T cells, or PBMCs.

Study-wide conclusions, independent of this receptor: The amount of clinical and demographic metadata varied by source and participant and was provided uncurated.

Collaborating institutions collected whole blood in K2EDTA tubes following their own protocols. For TCRbeta analysis, collaborator samples were shipped as frozen whole blood, as isolated PBMCs, or as DNA extracted from either sample type. The immunoSEQ Assay, a bias-controlled multiplex PCR, was used to amplify TCRbeta CDR3 regions from genomic DNA. Per the source publication's procedure: The number of nucleated cells in each sample was estimated from the amplification of reference gene primers within the assay. Sequence reads were collapsed and filtered to measure the absolute abundance of every unique TCRbeta CDR3 rearrangement. For each sample, productive Simpson clonality was calculated by taking the square root of Simpson's diversity index across productive rearrangements. The table comes from immuneACCESS by way of TCRdb, which keeps in-frame sequences with V and J called. Part of the clones is missing from these tables; in studies checked, under half for an unresolved V gene and the rest for unknown reasons. The V and J calls and clone size are taken from that table; D and trimming were inferred from the DNA. The table for this sample lists about 74,000 clones; roughly 84% of them were counted only once. The ten top clones hold 2.5% to 3% of the sample.

For CDR1 and CDR2, the germline V gene lists SGHRS and YFSETQ. The CDR3, from cysteine to phenylalanine, totals 15 residues. The DNA shown is the 45-base CDR3, in frame from base 1. V and J are truncated by 4 bases and 4 bases respectively, leaving an intervening sequence of 17 bases. Points on this clone: Its antigen is not yet known. No much larger clone exists at a distance of one base, and base qualities are not known.

The clonotype was recovered from a man aged 70-80 years with active or convalescent COVID-19. This receptor chain uses TRBV5-1 and TRBJ1-2; TRBD1 is a possible D gene, resting on 5 matching bases. The sequenced sample consisted of peripheral blood. At the DNA level, the sequence is TGCGCCAGCAGCCCTTTGGCGGGGGTCAGCTATGGCTACACCTTC. The translation is CASSPLAGVSYGYTF.